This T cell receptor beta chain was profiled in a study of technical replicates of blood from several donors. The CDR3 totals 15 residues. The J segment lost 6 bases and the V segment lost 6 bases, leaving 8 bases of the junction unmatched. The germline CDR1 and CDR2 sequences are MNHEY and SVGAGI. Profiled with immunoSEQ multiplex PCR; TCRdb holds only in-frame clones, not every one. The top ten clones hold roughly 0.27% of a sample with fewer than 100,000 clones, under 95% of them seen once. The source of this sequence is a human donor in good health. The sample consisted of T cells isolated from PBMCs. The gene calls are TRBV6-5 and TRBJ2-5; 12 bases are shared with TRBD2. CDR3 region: CASRLAGGPDKTQYF. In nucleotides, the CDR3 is TGTGCCAGCAGGCTAGCGGGGGGGCCTGACAAGACCCAGTACTTC.